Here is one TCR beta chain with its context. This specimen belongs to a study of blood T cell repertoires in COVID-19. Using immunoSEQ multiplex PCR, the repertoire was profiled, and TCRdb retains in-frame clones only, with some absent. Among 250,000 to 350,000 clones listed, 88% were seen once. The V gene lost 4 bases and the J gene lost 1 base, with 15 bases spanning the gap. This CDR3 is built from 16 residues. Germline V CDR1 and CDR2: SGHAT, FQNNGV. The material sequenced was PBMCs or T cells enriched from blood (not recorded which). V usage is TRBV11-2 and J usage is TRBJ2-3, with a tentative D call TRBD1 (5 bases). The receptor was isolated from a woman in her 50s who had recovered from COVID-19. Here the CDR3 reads CASSSLRGRGTDTQYF. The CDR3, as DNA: TGTGCCAGCAGCTCACTGCGTGGCAGGGGCACAGATACGCAGTATTTT.